The present T cell receptor beta chain was sequenced within a study of T cells in Graves' hyperthyroidism and ophthalmopathy. From germline, CDR1 is KGHSH and CDR2 LQKENI. The CDR3 runs to 14 residues. Study-level points and caveats: Most thyroid clonotypes expanded above 0.001 appeared in blood too. Ophthalmopathy stood apart from stable hyperthyroidism in a 13 V-J model.

Graves' hyperthyroidism qualified as stable when ophthalmopathy did not progress within 18 months. The study left out patients who had uncontrolled infection, other autoimmune disease, pregnancy or lactation. There were TCR beta CDR3 regions amplified from RNA transcripts. The HTBI primer set drove a first-round RT-PCR of the TCR CDR3. TCRdb independently ran MiXCR on the multiplex PCR reads; one entry per CDR3 protein. The sample yields some 760,000 distinct CDR3 sequences, roughly 15% seen once. In the case of this clonotype: Its specificity is unknown.

The sample taken for sequencing was blood. The receptor comes from a woman aged 18 to 35 with Graves' hyperthyroidism. The J gene is TRBJ2-7, the V gene TRBV18, with D possibly matching TRBD1 (6 bases). The DNA end favors TRBJ2-1, so the J call may be wrong. Written as DNA, the CDR3 is TGTGCCAGCTCACCACCGTGGGACAACTACGAGCAGTTCTTC. This codes for CASSPPWDNYEQFF.